The 16 T cell receptor beta chains below come from one sample, sequenced in a study of cytomegalovirus exposure and HLA in healthy donors. PCR amplification relied on 60 Vbeta primers (plus 13 Jbeta primers). Repertoires were generated with immunoSEQ multiplex PCR, while TCRdb's copy carries only in-frame clones and drops some. The sample lists 150,000 to 200,000 clones, under 80% seen once, with roughly 1.4% in the top ten. The sequencing sample was made of PBMCs. Receptors originate from a woman aged 25 to 39 in good health and CMV-seronegative.

This clone was detected only a few times. The chain has TRBV28 and TRBJ2-5; the match to TRBD2 covers 7 bases. With V trimmed by 3 bases and J by 5 bases, 9 bases remained unmatched. The CDR3 totals 15 residues. Germline CDR1 reads MDHEN; CDR2 reads SYDVKM. CDR3 bases: TGTGCCAGCAGTTTCCCTCGACTAGCTGGGGAGACCCAGTACTTC. It yields the protein CASSFPRLAGETQYF.

This sequence joins TRBV28 and TRBJ1-1, with unresolved D. V lost 3 bases and J lost 0, with 11 bases in between. This CDR3 spans 15 amino acids. Germline CDR1 and CDR2: MDHEN and SYDVKM. CDR3 sequence (DNA): TGTGCCAGCAGTTTTCAGGCGCTTATGAACACTGAAGCTTTCTTT. This encodes CASSFQALMNTEAFF.

The rearrangement links TRBV19 to TRBJ2-7; TRBD1 agrees at 8 bases. The V segment lost 6 bases and the J segment 1 base; nucleotides outside the gene matches: 8. Germline-derived CDR1 and CDR2 are LNHDA and SQIVND (reference sequence). There are 15 residues in the CDR3. The CDR3 bases are TGTGCCAGTAGCCCTCGCGGACAGGGTTCCTACGAGCAGTACTTC. It specifies CASSPRGQGSYEQYF.

In this sample, this clone turned up once. The chain recombines TRBV11-2 with TRBJ2-7, with 8 bases lining up with TRBD2. The CDR3 is made up of 15 amino acids. V lost 5 bases to trimming and J lost 2 bases; unmatched junction nucleotides: 8. Germline CDR1 is SGHAT and CDR2 is FQNNGV. CDR3 region: CASSTRLAYAYEQYF. In DNA, the CDR3 is TGTGCCAGCAGCACCCGACTAGCGTATGCCTACGAGCAGTACTTC. The whole variable domain, filled in from reference TRBV11-2 and TRBJ2-7, reads EAGVAQSPRYKIIEKRQSVAFWCNPISGHATLYWYQQILGQGPKLLIQFQNNGVVDDSQLPKDRFSAERLKGVDSTLKIQPAKLEDSAVYLCASSTRLAYAYEQYFGPGTRLTVT.

The chain carries TRBV28 and TRBJ1-5; 9 positions agree with TRBD1. The CDR3 length is 14 residues. CDR1 is MDHEN, CDR2 SYDVKM, per germline. The trim removed 5 bases at V and 7 bases at J, leaving 6 bases unmatched. The CDR3 nucleotides are TGTGCCAGCAGTCCCGGACAGGGGTTGCAGCCCCAGCATTTT. This encodes CASSPGQGLQPQHF.

This sequence joins TRBV7-8 and TRBJ1-1; D is uncertain. V shed 5 bases and J shed 4 bases, with 5 bases lying between them. The CDR3 is 11 amino acids. The germline CDR1 and CDR2 sequences are SGHVS and FQNEAQ. The CDR3 DNA sequence: TGTGCCAGCAGCGGCAGCACTGAAGCTTTCTTT. Its protein product is CASSGSTEAFF.

In this sample, this clone turned up a few times. The CDR3 region is CASSPTGRNVATNEKLFF. CDR3 DNA: TGTGCCAGCTCACCGACAGGGCGTAACGTTGCAACTAATGAAAAACTGTTTTTT. The chain couples TRBV18 to TRBJ1-4; 7 bases fit TRBD1. Trimming took 3 bases from V and 0 from J; bases not matched to a gene: 10. This CDR3 is 18 amino acids long. Germline loops: CDR1 KGHSH, CDR2 LQKENI.

This clone has only a few counts. V gene TRBV5-1 combines with J gene TRBJ1-6; TRBD1 aligns across 9 bases. Germline CDR1 reads SGHRS; CDR2 reads YFSETQ. Trimming cost V 2 bases and J 10 bases; bases outside gene matches: 10. The CDR3 has 16 residues. Here the CDR3 reads CASSLAWTGVGSPLHF. In DNA form, the CDR3 reads TGCGCCAGCAGCTTAGCCTGGACAGGGGTAGGCTCACCCCTCCACTTT.

V gene TRBV28 combines with J gene TRBJ1-4; 7 bases match TRBD1. The ends lost 1 base at V and 1 base at J; junction bases unmatched: 12. Germline values: CDR1 MDHEN, CDR2 SYDVKM. This CDR3 has 19 amino acids. CDR3 region: CASSLSEGAKVGTNEKLFF. The CDR3 DNA is TGTGCCAGCAGTTTATCTGAGGGGGCGAAGGTCGGAACTAATGAAAAACTGTTTTTT.

The chain couples TRBV30 to TRBJ1-4; 7 nucleotides align to TRBD1. This CDR3 region has 16 residues. Germline CDR1 and CDR2: GTSNPN and SVGIG (reference sequence). V shed 3 bases and J 6 bases; nucleotides not matched to a gene: 13. CDR3 DNA sequence: TGTGCCTGGAGGGGACAGAAAAAAGGAGAGTATGAAAAACTGTTTTTT. As protein: CAWRGQKKGEYEKLFF.

CDR3 amino acids: CASSEIQTNTEAFF. The CDR3 bases are TGTGCCAGCAGTGAGATACAGACGAACACTGAAGCTTTCTTT. The V call is TRBV2, the J call TRBJ1-1; unclear D gene. Per the germline V gene, CDR1 is SNHLY and CDR2 is FYNNEI. This CDR3 has 14 amino acids. Trimming took off 3 bases at V and 1 base at J, with 9 bases between the two ends. Full variable domain (rest looked up from reference TRBV2 and TRBJ1-1): EPEVTQTPSHQVTQMGQEVILRCVPISNHLYFYWYRQILGQKVEFLVSFYNNEISEKSEIFDDQFSVERPDGSNFTLKIRSTKLEDSAMYFCASSEIQTNTEAFFGQGTRLTVV.

The chain employs TRBV5-6 and TRBJ1-2; tentative D call: TRBD1 (5 bases). This CDR3 has 14 amino acids. Germline CDR1 reads SGHDT; CDR2 reads YYEEEE. Trimming stripped 0 bases from V and 4 bases from J, with 10 bases between. Here the CDR3 DNA reads TGTGCCAGCAGCTTGGGACGGACACTCTATGGCTACACCTTC. Translating gives CASSLGRTLYGYTF. Full variable domain (remainder filled in from reference TRBV5-6 and TRBJ1-2): DAGVTQSPTHLIKTRGQQVTLRCSPKSGHDTVSWYQQALGQGPQFIFQYYEEEERQRGNFPDRFSGHQFPNYSSELNVNALLLGDSALYLCASSLGRTLYGYTFGSGTRLTVV.

The chain links TRBV2 to TRBJ2-7; tentatively, D is TRBD1 (6 bases). CDR1 is SNHLY, CDR2 FYNNEI, per germline. This CDR3 has 15 residues. V was cut by 10 bases and J by 0 bases, with 19 bases left in between. The CDR3, as DNA: TGTGCCACTTATCTAAAAGGACAGAACTCCTACGAGCAGTACTTC. Its protein is CATYLKGQNSYEQYF.

The rearrangement joins TRBV6-6 to TRBJ1-4; perhaps TRBD1 as D (5 bases). Between the trimmed V and J ends, which lost 6 bases and 8 bases, there was a span of 19 bases. Germline CDR1 is MNHNY and CDR2 is SVGAGI (reference sequence). The CDR3 spans 15 residues. CDR3 in DNA: TGTGCCAGCAGGGCGACGGGGGGTAATCAGGAAAAACTGTTTTTT. This codes for CASRATGGNQEKLFF.

V usage is TRBV7-8 and J usage is TRBJ2-6; D is ambiguous. The CDR3 has 17 residues. Trimming stripped 1 base from V and 0 bases from J, with 10 bases between. The V gene's germline CDR1 is SGHVS and CDR2 FQNEAQ. CDR3: CASSLVAASSGANVLTF. CDR3 DNA: TGTGCCAGCAGCTTAGTGGCAGCTAGCTCTGGGGCCAACGTCCTGACTTTC.

The chain links TRBV11-2 to TRBJ2-7; D might be TRBD1 (6 bases). In germline, CDR1 is SGHAT, CDR2 FQNNGV. Trimming shortened V by 5 bases and J by 3 bases, and 8 bases separated the two germline ends. The CDR3 extends over 12 amino acids. The CDR3 protein is CASSHRVYEQYF. Written as DNA, the CDR3 is TGTGCCAGCAGCCACAGGGTCTACGAGCAGTACTTC.